This TCR beta chain was captured by sequencing in a study of blood T cells in healthy people across ages. General study findings and limits: Diversity figures based on one million T cells were deemed too low. There were more naive CD4+ cells and higher diversity in long-lived donors than in aged donors.

Turning to this clonotype: What it binds is not known. An end of the junction differs from the germline gene, which may be a read error.

This CDR3 contains 15 residues. A second PCR, run for about 7 to 12 cycles, used a sample-barcoded 5' primer plus a J-beta primer mix. MiXCR, applied by TCRdb to the 5' RACE reads, yields one record per CDR3 protein. This sample yields fewer than 2,000,000 distinct CDR3 sequences, of which about 39% are seen a single time; roughly 24% belongs to the top ten. The sequence was collected from a human donor in good health. The sequenced material came from blood. The chain recombines TRBV12-3 or TRBV12-4 with TRBJ2-6; TRBD1 might be the D (5 bases). CDR3 in amino acids: CASSLRGSGANVRTF. The CDR3 bases are TGTGCCAGCAGTTTAAGGGGTTCTGGGGCCAACGTCCGGACTTTC.